These T cell receptor beta chains were read from a single sample in a study of cytomegalovirus exposure and HLA in healthy donors. Method: immunoSEQ multiplex PCR; TCRdb's copy keeps in-frame clones and lacks some. The table has about 120,000 clones, around 84% seen once. Sequencing was performed on PBMCs. All receptors derive from a woman aged 40 to 55 in good health and CMV-seronegative. Each CDR3 is given with its conserved first and last residue. Fields, in order: clone size, D gene, J gene, V gene, CDR3 protein, CDR3 DNA. D genes are given only for firm matches. A row's size may be missing; if present it is once, few, many or a size class.

>-|-|TRBJ2-1|TRBV15
CATSKAERHNEQFF
TGTGCCACCAGCAAGGCGGAGAGACACAATGAGCAGTTCTTC
>-|-|TRBJ2-1|TRBV2
CASLGLKGAYNEQFF
TGTGCCAGCTTAGGTTTAAAGGGGGCCTACAATGAGCAGTTCTTC
>-|TRBD1|TRBJ1-2|TRBV6-6
CASSLRDRGYGYTF
TGTGCCAGCAGTCTCCGGGACAGGGGTTATGGCTACACCTTC
>few|-|TRBJ1-5|TRBV28
CASSFLGAGQPQHF
TGTGCCAGCAGTTTTTTGGGGGCGGGTCAGCCCCAGCATTTT
>-|TRBD1|TRBJ2-7|TRBV28
CASSIGQVLDEQYF
TGTGCCAGCAGTATAGGACAGGTCTTAGACGAGCAGTACTTC
>few|-|TRBJ2-7|TRBV7-9
CASSGLRDSYEQYF
TGTGCCAGCAGCGGCCTCAGGGACTCCTACGAGCAGTACTTC
>-|-|TRBJ1-1|TRBV7-2
CASSLVRWNEAFF
TGTGCCAGCAGCTTAGTGAGGTGGAATGAAGCTTTCTTT
>once|TRBD1|TRBJ1-2|TRBV28
CASSLTGVQPNGYTF
TGTGCCAGCAGTCTTACAGGGGTCCAACCCAATGGCTACACCTTC
>-|TRBD2|TRBJ2-3|TRBV5-1
CASSLGTSADTQYF
TGCGCCAGCAGCTTAGGGACTAGCGCAGATACGCAGTATTTT
>-|TRBD1|TRBJ1-1|TRBV18
CASSPMGQMNTEAFF
TGTGCCAGCTCACCGATGGGACAGATGAACACTGAAGCTTTCTTT
>few|-|TRBJ2-7|TRBV2
CASSEVQGFGEQYF
TGTGCCAGCAGTGAAGTCCAGGGGTTTGGCGAGCAGTACTTC
>-|-|TRBJ1-2|TRBV10-2
CASSWEPRYGYTF
TGCGCCAGCAGTTGGGAGCCTCGGTATGGCTACACCTTC
>-|TRBD2|TRBJ2-7|TRBV6-5
CASSYGTSGNYEQYF
TGTGCCAGCAGTTACGGGACTAGCGGGAACTACGAGCAGTACTTC
>-|-|TRBJ1-3|TRBV28
CASTPRVPGNTIYF
TGTGCCAGCACCCCCCGGGTGCCTGGAAACACCATATATTTT
>-|-|TRBJ2-7|TRBV19
CASANVPSYEQYF
TGTGCCAGTGCGAATGTCCCCTCCTACGAGCAGTACTTC
>-|-|TRBJ2-5|TRBV29-1
CSVSGGLIHGIEETQYF
TGCAGCGTTTCAGGGGGACTTATTCACGGAATTGAAGAGACCCAGTACTTC
>-|TRBD1|TRBJ1-5|TRBV7-2
CASSSTGNQPQHF
TGTGCCAGCAGCTCGACAGGGAATCAGCCCCAGCATTTT
>-|TRBD1|TRBJ2-7|TRBV7-9
CSSSPRTGAFTYEQYF
TGTTCCAGCAGCCCTCGAACAGGGGCCTTCACCTACGAGCAGTACTTC
>-|TRBD2|TRBJ2-1|TRBV7-2
CASSLSLAGANEQFF
TGTGCCAGCAGCTTGTCCCTAGCGGGAGCCAATGAGCAGTTCTTC
>-|-|TRBJ2-3|TRBV5-4
CASSSGVQGGASTDTQYF
TGTGCCAGCAGCTCCGGGGTACAAGGGGGTGCTAGCACAGATACGCAGTATTTT
>-|TRBD2|TRBJ2-5|TRBV5-1
CASSSLSSGRETQYF
TGCGCCAGCAGCTCCTTATCGAGCGGGAGAGAGACCCAGTACTTC
>-|-|TRBJ2-5|TRBV13
CASSFRQTQYF
TGTGCCAGCAGCTTCAGGCAGACCCAGTACTTC
>-|TRBD2|TRBJ2-2|TRBV11-3
CASSPSGLAGTRLFF
TGTGCCAGCAGCCCCTCGGGACTAGCGGGAACTAGGCTGTTTTTT
>-|TRBD1|TRBJ1-1|TRBV7-8
CASLQGATTEAFF
TGTGCCAGCCTTCAGGGGGCCACCACTGAAGCTTTCTTT
>-|TRBD2|TRBJ2-1|TRBV5-1
CASSPQQPGRARTPHNEQFF
TGCGCCAGCAGCCCTCAACAGCCCGGGAGGGCCCGGACCCCCCACAATGAGCAGTTCTTC
>-|-|TRBJ2-1|TRBV10-1
CASSEKGGRWTINEQFF
TGCGCCAGCAGTGAGAAAGGCGGCAGGTGGACAATCAATGAGCAGTTCTTC
>-|TRBD2|TRBJ2-1|TRBV6-6
CACRTQREHYNEQFF
TGTGCCTGCAGGACCCAGCGGGAACATTACAATGAGCAGTTCTTC
>-|TRBD1|TRBJ1-2|TRBV19
CASSIQTGPYGYTF
TGTGCCAGTAGTATCCAGACAGGGCCCTATGGCTACACCTTC
>-|TRBD2|TRBJ2-5|TRBV7-2
CASSSPRGGLGPGETQYF
TGTGCCAGCAGCTCTCCGCGGGGGGGGCTGGGGCCTGGAGAGACCCAGTACTTC
>-|-|TRBJ1-5|TRBV15
CATSSSPAGVKAEPQHF
TGTGCCACCAGCAGTTCCCCTGCGGGGGTGAAGGCGGAGCCCCAGCATTTT
>-|-|TRBJ1-2|TRBV7-2
CASSSGLYGGYTF
TGTGCCAGCAGCTCCGGACTATATGGGGGCTACACCTTC
>-|TRBD1|TRBJ1-4|TRBV28
CATPPGTGLRELFF
TGTGCCACCCCACCCGGGACAGGGCTTCGGGAACTGTTTTTT
>-|TRBD2|TRBJ2-2|TRBV11-1
CASSRLAGVAGELFF
TGTGCCAGCAGTCGTCTAGCGGGAGTAGCCGGGGAGCTGTTTTTT
>-|-|TRBJ2-5|TRBV7-2
CASSLVIYSWETQYF
TGTGCCAGCAGCTTAGTGATATATAGCTGGGAGACCCAGTACTTC
>-|TRBD2|TRBJ2-6|TRBV5-1
CASSLGTSEEANVLTF
TGCGCCAGCAGCTTAGGGACTAGCGAGGAGGCCAACGTCCTGACTTTC
>-|TRBD2|TRBJ2-3|TRBV19
CASSPTSARGSDTQYF
TGTGCCAGTAGTCCGACTAGCGCTAGGGGCTCAGATACGCAGTATTTT
>-|-|TRBJ2-7|TRBV5-4
CASGFGGSIGLAREQYF
TGTGCCAGCGGGTTCGGAGGGAGCATAGGCCTTGCGCGGGAGCAGTACTTC
>-|TRBD2|TRBJ2-5|TRBV19
CASSIELAEETQYF
TGTGCCAGTAGTATAGAACTAGCGGAAGAGACCCAGTACTTC
>-|-|TRBJ2-1|TRBV21-1
CASSKVGEQFF
TGTGCCAGCAGCAAAGTGGGCGAGCAGTTCTTC
>-|TRBD1|TRBJ2-7|TRBV27
CASSLGGTGYEQYF
TGTGCCAGCAGCCTAGGGGGGACAGGCTACGAGCAGTACTTC
>-|TRBD2|TRBJ2-7|TRBV6-5
CASSYPGGGGSDEQYF
TGTGCCAGCAGTTACCCAGGAGGCGGGGGGTCTGACGAGCAGTACTTC
>once|TRBD1|TRBJ1-5|TRBV25-1
CASSELGCIQGPNQPQHF
TGTGCCAGCAGTGAATTGGGTTGCATACAGGGGCCTAATCAGCCCCAGCATTTT
>-|TRBD1|TRBJ1-1|TRBV6-5
CASSLQGAGEAFF
TGTGCCAGCAGCCTACAGGGGGCTGGGGAAGCTTTCTTT
>once|-|TRBJ1-4|TRBV28
CASSPPGGQLFF
TGTGCCAGCAGCCCGCCCGGGGGGCAACTGTTTTTT
>-|-|TRBJ2-7|TRBV7-9
CASSLGPRGREGDEQYF
TGTGCCAGCAGCTTAGGACCGAGGGGTAGAGAGGGGGACGAGCAGTACTTC
>-|-|TRBJ2-1|TRBV5-4
CASSLPLRFRESNEQFF
TGTGCCAGCAGCCTCCCCCTGAGGTTTAGGGAGTCGAATGAGCAGTTCTTC
>-|TRBD1|TRBJ1-5|TRBV2
CASSGQGASQPQHF
TGTGCCAGCAGTGGACAGGGGGCGAGTCAGCCCCAGCATTTT
>-|TRBD1|TRBJ1-2|TRBV10-3
CAISYLMGQGGGYTF
TGTGCCATCAGTTACCTAATGGGACAGGGAGGTGGCTACACCTTC
>-|-|TRBJ2-1|TRBV6-1
CASKGGQGSYNEQFF
TGTGCCAGCAAGGGGGGGCAGGGCTCCTACAATGAGCAGTTCTTC
>-|TRBD1|TRBJ2-7|TRBV5-1
CASSRGQGKGEQYF
TGCGCCAGCAGCAGGGGACAGGGGAAGGGGGAGCAGTACTTC
>few|TRBD2|TRBJ2-5|TRBV11-1
CASSFQAGQETQYF
TGTGCCAGCAGCTTCCAAGCGGGGCAAGAGACCCAGTACTTC
>few|TRBD1|TRBJ2-1|TRBV28
CASSLGGQGSVEQFF
TGTGCCAGCAGTTTGGGGGGACAGGGATCTGTTGAGCAGTTCTTC
>few|-|TRBJ2-1|TRBV4-1
CASSQVRHIEQFF
TGCGCCAGCAGCCAAGTCCGTCACATTGAGCAGTTCTTC
>-|-|TRBJ2-3|TRBV5-5
CASSLVSYTDTQYF
TGTGCCAGCAGCTTGGTGAGTTACACAGATACGCAGTATTTT
>-|-|TRBJ1-1|TRBV7-8
CASSPGGTNTEAFF
TGTGCCAGCAGCCCCGGGGGGACGAACACTGAAGCTTTCTTT